Reported below is one TCR beta chain. This clone's antigen is unknown. No base-level quality is on record; no much larger clone is a single base apart. These data come from a study of blood T cell repertoires in COVID-19 (TCRdb year 2020). Regarding the complete study: Samples from collaborators originated in the United States, Italy and Spain and spanned both the acute and convalescent phases of COVID-19. The repertoires were released in a freely available public database intended as a resource for research on the immune response to SARS-CoV-2. The dataset comprised deeply sampled blood TCRbeta repertoires from subjects exposed to, actively infected with, or recovered from COVID-19. The prospective study material was composed of cDNA or gDNA derived from T cells, B-cell-depleted T cells, or PBMCs. The samples were drawn from the first 160 participants of the ongoing ImmuneRACE study and from some 1,300 subjects provided by 6 global collaborators. HLA class I and class II types, where available, came from metadata supplied by the sample provider rather than from assay-based typing. Sample metadata almost always included a de-identified subject ID, COVID-19 status, age in years and sex.

Findings and caveats that apply to the study as a whole: How much clinical and demographic metadata was included differed by source and by participant, and the metadata was provided uncurated.

The immunoSEQ Assay, a bias-controlled multiplex PCR, was used to amplify TCRbeta CDR3 regions from genomic DNA. Per the source publication's procedure: Nucleated cell counts per sample were estimated from amplification of reference gene primers within the assay. To quantify the absolute abundance of each unique TCRbeta CDR3 rearrangement, sequence reads were collapsed and filtered. For each sample, productive Simpson clonality was calculated by taking the square root of Simpson's diversity index across productive rearrangements. Sourced from immuneACCESS, this table was stored by TCRdb with only in-frame sequences that have V and J called. A share of the clones is absent; for the studies checked, an unresolved V gene accounts for under half, and the remainder has no known explanation. V, J and clone size are those of that table, while D and trimming were read from the DNA. Within this sample are a few hundred thousand clones, with roughly 88% of them counted one time only. Together, the top ten hold over 10% of the sample.

Based on the germline V gene, the CDR1 and CDR2 sequences are SGHTA and FQGTGA. Trimming costs V 5 bases and J 3 bases, and their ends lie 19 bases apart. The CDR3 goes from the cysteine to the phenylalanine over 16 residues. Only the CDR3 DNA is retained, 48 bases long and in frame from the first base. One collaborating source in Seattle enrolled patients during active infection and followed them longitudinally through the course of disease. Collaborating institutions collected whole blood in K2EDTA tubes following their own protocols. For TCRbeta analysis, collaborators shipped samples as frozen whole blood, isolated PBMCs, or DNA extracted from either of those sample types.

The chain joins TRBV7-3 to TRBJ1-1; no D gene can be assigned with confidence. The sample was peripheral blood. This TCR was recovered from a woman between 45 and 65 years old with COVID-19, enrolled during active disease. The DNA is TGTGCCAGCAGCCCCAAACCTGTCATACGGGACACTGAAGCTTTCTTT. Its amino acids are CASSPKPVIRDTEAFF.